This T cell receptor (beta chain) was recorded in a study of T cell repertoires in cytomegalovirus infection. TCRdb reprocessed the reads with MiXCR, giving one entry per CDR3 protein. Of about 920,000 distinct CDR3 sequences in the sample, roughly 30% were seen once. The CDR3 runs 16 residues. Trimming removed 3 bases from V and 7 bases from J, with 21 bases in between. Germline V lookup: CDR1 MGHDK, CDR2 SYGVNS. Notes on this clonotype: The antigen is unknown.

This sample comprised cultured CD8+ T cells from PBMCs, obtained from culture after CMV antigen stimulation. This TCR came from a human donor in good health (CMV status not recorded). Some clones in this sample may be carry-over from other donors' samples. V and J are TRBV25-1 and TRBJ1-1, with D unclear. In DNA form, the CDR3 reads TGTGCCAGCAGTGAGTACCTAGTTACCGTGACCGGTGAAGCTTTCTTT. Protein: CASSEYLVTVTGEAFF.